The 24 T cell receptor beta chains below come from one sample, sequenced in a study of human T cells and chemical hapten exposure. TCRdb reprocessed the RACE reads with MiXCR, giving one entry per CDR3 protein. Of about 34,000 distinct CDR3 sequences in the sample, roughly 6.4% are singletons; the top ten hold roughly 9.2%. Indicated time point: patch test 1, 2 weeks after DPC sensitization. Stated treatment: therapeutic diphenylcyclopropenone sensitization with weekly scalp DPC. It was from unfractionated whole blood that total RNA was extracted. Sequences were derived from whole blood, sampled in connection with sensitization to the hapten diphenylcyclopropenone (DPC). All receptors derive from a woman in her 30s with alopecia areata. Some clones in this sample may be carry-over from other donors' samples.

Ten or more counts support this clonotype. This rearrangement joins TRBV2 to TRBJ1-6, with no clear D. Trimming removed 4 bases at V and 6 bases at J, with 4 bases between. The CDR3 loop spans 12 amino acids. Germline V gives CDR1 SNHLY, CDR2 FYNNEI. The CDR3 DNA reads TGTGCCAGCAGTGCGTCTAATTCACCCCTCCACTTT. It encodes CASSASNSPLHF.

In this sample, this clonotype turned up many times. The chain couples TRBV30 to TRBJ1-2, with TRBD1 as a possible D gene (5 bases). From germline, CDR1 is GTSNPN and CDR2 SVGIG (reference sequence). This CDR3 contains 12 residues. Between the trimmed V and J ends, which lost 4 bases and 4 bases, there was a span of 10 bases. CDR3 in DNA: TGTGCCTGGACTGGGGGAGGCTATGGCTACACCTTC. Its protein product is CAWTGGGYGYTF. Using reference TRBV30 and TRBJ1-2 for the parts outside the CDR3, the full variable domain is SQTIHQWPATLVQPVGSPLSLECTVEGTSNPNLYWYRQAAGRGLQLLFYSVGIGQISSEVPQNLSASRPQDRQFILSSKKLLLSDSGFYLCAWTGGGYGYTFGSGTRLTVV.

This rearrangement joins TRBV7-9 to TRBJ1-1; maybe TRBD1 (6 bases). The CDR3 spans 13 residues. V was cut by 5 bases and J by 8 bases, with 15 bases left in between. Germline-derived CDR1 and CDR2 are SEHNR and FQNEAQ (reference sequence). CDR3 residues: CASSPVGAVEAFF. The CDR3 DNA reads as TGTGCCAGCAGCCCGGTGGGGGCGGTGGAAGCTTTCTTT.

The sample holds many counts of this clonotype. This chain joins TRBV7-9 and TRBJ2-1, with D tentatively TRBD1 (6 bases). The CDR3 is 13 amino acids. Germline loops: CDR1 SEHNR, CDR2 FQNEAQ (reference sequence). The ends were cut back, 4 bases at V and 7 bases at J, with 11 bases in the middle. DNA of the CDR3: TGTGCCAGCAGCTGGCTACAGGGAAATGAGCAGTTCTTC. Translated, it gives CASSWLQGNEQFF.

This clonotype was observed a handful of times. CDR3 bases: TGCGCCAGCAGCCGGGGCGGGGAGGCCAAAAACATTCAGTACTTC. Translating gives CASSRGGEAKNIQYF. The rearrangement links TRBV5-1 to TRBJ2-4; D is perhaps TRBD2 (6 bases). The germline V gene encodes CDR1 SGHRS and CDR2 YFSETQ. The length of the CDR3 is 15 residues. Trimming took 4 bases from V and 1 from J, leaving 12 bases between them.

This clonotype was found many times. CDR3 region: CASSVGAVANSPLHF. For the CDR3, the DNA is TGTGCCAGCAGCGTAGGGGCAGTAGCAAATTCACCCCTCCACTTT. The V call is TRBV9, the J call TRBJ1-6; D gene ambiguous. Trimming shortened V by 0 bases and J by 7 bases, and 11 bases separated the two germline ends. Germline V CDR1 and CDR2: SGDLS, YYNGEE. The CDR3 has 15 residues.

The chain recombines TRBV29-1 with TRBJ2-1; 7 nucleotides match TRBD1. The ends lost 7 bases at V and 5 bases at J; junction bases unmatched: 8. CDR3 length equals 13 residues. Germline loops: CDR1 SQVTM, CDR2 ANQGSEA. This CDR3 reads CSGDSRSHNEQFF. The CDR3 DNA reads TGCAGCGGGGACAGCCGATCCCACAATGAGCAGTTCTTC.

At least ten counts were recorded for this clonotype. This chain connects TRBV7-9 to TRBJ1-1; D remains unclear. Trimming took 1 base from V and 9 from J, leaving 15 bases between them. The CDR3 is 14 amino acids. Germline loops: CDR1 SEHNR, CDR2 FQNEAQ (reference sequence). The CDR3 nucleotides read TGTGCCAGCAGCTTAGAGCGTCGAGGGATCCAAGCTTTCTTT. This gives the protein CASSLERRGIQAFF.

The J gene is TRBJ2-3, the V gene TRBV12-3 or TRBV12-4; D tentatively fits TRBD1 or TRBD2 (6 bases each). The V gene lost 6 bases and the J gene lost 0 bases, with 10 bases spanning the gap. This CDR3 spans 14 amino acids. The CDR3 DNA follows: TGTGCCAGCAGAAGGGGGGCTAGCACAGATACGCAGTATTTT. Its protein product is CASRRGASTDTQYF.

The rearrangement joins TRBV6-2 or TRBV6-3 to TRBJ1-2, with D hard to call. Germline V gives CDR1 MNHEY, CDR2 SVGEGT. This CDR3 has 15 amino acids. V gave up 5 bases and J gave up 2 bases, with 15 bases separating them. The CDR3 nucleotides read TGTGCCAGCAGTCCTTACAGCACGGCCAACTATGGCTACACCTTC. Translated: CASSPYSTANYGYTF.

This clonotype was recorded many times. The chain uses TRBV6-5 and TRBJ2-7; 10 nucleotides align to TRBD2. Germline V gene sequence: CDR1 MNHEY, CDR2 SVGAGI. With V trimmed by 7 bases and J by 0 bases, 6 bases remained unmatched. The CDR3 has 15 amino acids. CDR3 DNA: TGTGCCAGCATCAAACTAGCGGGATCCTCCTACGAGCAGTACTTC. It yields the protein CASIKLAGSSYEQYF.

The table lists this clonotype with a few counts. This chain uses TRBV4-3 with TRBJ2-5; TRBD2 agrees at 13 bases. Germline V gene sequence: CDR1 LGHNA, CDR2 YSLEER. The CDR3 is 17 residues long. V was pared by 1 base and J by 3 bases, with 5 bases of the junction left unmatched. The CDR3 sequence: CASSQGRGLAGKETQYF. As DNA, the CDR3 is TGCGCCAGCAGCCAAGGGAGGGGACTAGCGGGGAAAGAGACCCAGTACTTC.

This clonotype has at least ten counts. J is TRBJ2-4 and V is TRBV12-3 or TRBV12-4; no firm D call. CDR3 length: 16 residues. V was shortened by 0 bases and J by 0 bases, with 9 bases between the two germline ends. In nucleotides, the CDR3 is TGTGCCAGCAGTTTAGCTGGAAGAATAGCCAAAAACATTCAGTACTTC. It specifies CASSLAGRIAKNIQYF.

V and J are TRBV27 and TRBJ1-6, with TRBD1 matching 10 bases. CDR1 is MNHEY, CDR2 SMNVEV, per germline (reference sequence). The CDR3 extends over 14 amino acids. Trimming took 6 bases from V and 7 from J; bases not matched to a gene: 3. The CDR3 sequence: CASRGTGENSPLHF. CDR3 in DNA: TGTGCCAGCAGGGGGACAGGGGAAAATTCACCCCTCCACTTT.

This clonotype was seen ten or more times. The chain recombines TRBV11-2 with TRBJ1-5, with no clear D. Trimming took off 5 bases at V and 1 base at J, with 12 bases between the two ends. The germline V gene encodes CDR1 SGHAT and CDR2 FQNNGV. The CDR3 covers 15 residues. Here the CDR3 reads CASSPGPGSNQPQHF. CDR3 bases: TGTGCCAGCAGCCCCGGGCCTGGGAGCAATCAGCCCCAGCATTTT.

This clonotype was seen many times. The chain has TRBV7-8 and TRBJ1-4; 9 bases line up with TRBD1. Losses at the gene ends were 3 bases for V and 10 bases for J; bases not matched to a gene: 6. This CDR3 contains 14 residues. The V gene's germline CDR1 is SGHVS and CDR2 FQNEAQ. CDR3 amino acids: CASSFSTGGGKLFF. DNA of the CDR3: TGTGCCAGCAGCTTTTCGACAGGGGGAGGAAAACTGTTTTTT.

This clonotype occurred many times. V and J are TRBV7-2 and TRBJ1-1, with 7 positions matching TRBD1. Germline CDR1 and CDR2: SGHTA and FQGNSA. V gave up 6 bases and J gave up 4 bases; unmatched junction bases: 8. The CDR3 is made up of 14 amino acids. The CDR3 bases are TGTGCCAGCAGGGGGGAGGGGGCTCGCACTGAAGCTTTCTTT. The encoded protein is CASRGEGARTEAFF.

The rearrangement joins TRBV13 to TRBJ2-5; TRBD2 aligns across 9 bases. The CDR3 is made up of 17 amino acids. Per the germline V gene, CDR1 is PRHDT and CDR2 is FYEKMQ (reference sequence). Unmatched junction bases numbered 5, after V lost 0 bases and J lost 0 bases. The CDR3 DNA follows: TGTGCCAGCAGCTTAGGTCTCCTAGCGGGGTACCAAGAGACCCAGTACTTC. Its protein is CASSLGLLAGYQETQYF.

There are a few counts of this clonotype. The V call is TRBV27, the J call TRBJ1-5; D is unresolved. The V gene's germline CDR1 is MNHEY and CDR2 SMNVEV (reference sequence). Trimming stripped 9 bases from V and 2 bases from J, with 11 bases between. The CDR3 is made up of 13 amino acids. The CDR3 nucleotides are TGTGCCAGGTGGAAGGTGTGCAATCAGCCCCAGCATTTT. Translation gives CARWKVCNQPQHF.

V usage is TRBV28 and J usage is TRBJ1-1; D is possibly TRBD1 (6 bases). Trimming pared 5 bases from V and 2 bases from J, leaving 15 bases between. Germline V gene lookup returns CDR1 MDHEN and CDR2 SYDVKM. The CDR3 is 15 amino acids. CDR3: CASSVTGRLNTEAFF. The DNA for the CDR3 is TGTGCCAGCAGTGTGACAGGTCGGTTAAACACTGAAGCTTTCTTT. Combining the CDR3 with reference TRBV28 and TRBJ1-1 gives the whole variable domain DVKVTQSSRYLVKRTGEKVFLECVQDMDHENMFWYRQDPGLGLRLIYFSYDVKMKEKGDIPEGYSVSREKKERFSLILESASTNQTSMYLCASSVTGRLNTEAFFGQGTRLTVV.

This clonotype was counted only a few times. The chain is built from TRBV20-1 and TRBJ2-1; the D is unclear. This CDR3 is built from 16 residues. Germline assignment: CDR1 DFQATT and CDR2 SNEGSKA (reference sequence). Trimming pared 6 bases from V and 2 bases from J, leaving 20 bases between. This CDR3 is CSAIGMTRSAYNEQFF. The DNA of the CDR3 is TGCAGTGCCATAGGGATGACCAGATCTGCCTACAATGAGCAGTTCTTC.

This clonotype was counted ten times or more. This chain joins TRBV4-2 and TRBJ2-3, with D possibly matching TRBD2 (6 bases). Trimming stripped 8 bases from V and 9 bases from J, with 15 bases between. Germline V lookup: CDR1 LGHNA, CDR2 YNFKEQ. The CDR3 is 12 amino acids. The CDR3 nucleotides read TGTGCCAGCTCGGGGGTCGGGGACACGCAGTATTTT. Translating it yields CASSGVGDTQYF.

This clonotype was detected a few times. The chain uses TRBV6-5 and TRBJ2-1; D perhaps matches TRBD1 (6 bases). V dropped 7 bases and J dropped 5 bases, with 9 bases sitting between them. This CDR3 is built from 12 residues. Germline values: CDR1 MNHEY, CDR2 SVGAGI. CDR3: CASTRQDNEQFF. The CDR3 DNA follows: TGTGCCAGCACCCGACAGGACAATGAGCAGTTCTTC.

The CDR3 loop reads CSVGQSLGTEAFF. In DNA form, the CDR3 reads TGCAGCGTCGGACAGAGCTTGGGCACTGAAGCTTTCTTT. The V and J genes are TRBV29-1 and TRBJ1-1; D is possibly TRBD1 (6 bases). The CDR3 runs 13 residues. V was clipped by 6 bases and J by 4 bases, with 15 bases between them. Germline CDR1 reads SQVTM; CDR2 reads ANQGSEA.